The rows below give T cell receptor beta chains drawn from one sample of a study of T cells in Graves' hyperthyroidism and ophthalmopathy. Each CDR3 protein is one row after TCRdb ran MiXCR on the multiplex PCR reads. The table lists fewer than 600,000 distinct CDR3 sequences, roughly 15% of them singletons. Sequenced: blood. The receptors originated from a woman aged 35 to 49 with Graves' hyperthyroidism. CDR3s include the opening cysteine and the closing phenylalanine or tryptophan. The order of the fields is D gene, V gene, clone size, CDR3 length, J gene, CDR3 DNA, CDR3 protein. D genes are given only for firm matches. Some rows have no size entry. The others give once, few or many, or a class for an expanded clone.

>-|TRBV11-2|many|13|TRBJ1-2
TGTGCCAGCAGCTTAGAACAGGCTTCTGGCTACACCTTC
CASSLEQASGYTF
>TRBD1|TRBV19|few|15|TRBJ1-2
TGTGCCAGTAACCCCGGGACAGGGGGCGAGTATGGCTACACCTTC
CASNPGTGGEYGYTF
>-|TRBV5-1|few|19|TRBJ1-1
TGCGCCAGCAGCAAACACCGGGACCTACTAGGGCCCATGAACACTGAAGCTTTCTTT
CASSKHRDLLGPMNTEAFF
>TRBD1|TRBV5-1|-|15|TRBJ2-5
TGCGCCAGCAGCCGATGGACAGGAGAACAAGAGACCCAGTACTTC
CASSRWTGEQETQYF
>-|TRBV20-1|many|15|TRBJ2-3
TGCAGTGCCAGACCCCGGTTGGGCCGGGCAGATACGCAGTATTTT
CSARPRLGRADTQYF
>-|TRBV28|many|12|TRBJ1-1
TGTGCCAGCAGAGAGCCGACAGATGAAGCTTTCTTT
CASREPTDEAFF
>-|TRBV3-1|-|13|TRBJ1-5
TGTGCCAGCAGTCCAGGGGTAGAACAGCCCCAGCATTTT
CASSPGVEQPQHF
>TRBD2|TRBV5-1|many|15|TRBJ2-7
TGCGCCAGCAGCTTGGGAGGGAGGGCCCACCACGAGCAGTACTTC
CASSLGGRAHHEQYF
>TRBD2|TRBV6-1|many|17|TRBJ2-2
TGTGCCAGCAGTCCCCGGGGACTAGCGGGAAACACCGGGGAGCTGTTTTTT
CASSPRGLAGNTGELFF
>-|TRBV28|many|12|TRBJ2-7
TGTGCCAGCTTTAACCCCCCCTACGAGCAGTACTTC
CASFNPPYEQYF
>-|TRBV7-9|few|14|TRBJ1-2
TGTGCCAGCAGCTTAGGGGGTAACCTCTATGGCTACACCTTC
CASSLGGNLYGYTF
>-|TRBV7-3|many|13|TRBJ1-1
TGTGCCAGCAGCTCACGGGGATTCCGGGGGGCTTTCTTT
CASSSRGFRGAFF
>TRBD1|TRBV19|-|13|TRBJ1-1
TGTGCCAGTAGTATAGGCGACAGGGCTGAAGCTTTCTTT
CASSIGDRAEAFF
>TRBD2|TRBV28|many|14|TRBJ2-4
TGTGCCTCCTACGGGGGGATCGACAAAAACATTCAGTACTTC
CASYGGIDKNIQYF
>TRBD2|TRBV18|few|16|TRBJ2-2
TGTGCCAGCTCACCCCCTAGCGGGAGTGGGACCGGGGAGCTGTTTTTT
CASSPPSGSGTGELFF
>TRBD2|TRBV29-1|few|15|TRBJ2-2
TGCAGCGTTGGGACTAGCGGGTCGAACACCGGGGAGCTGTTTTTT
CSVGTSGSNTGELFF
>-|TRBV9|-|15|TRBJ2-3
TGTGCCAGCAGCGTACGCGGGTCTAGCACAGATACGCAGTATTTT
CASSVRGSSTDTQYF
>-|TRBV27|many|13|TRBJ2-1
TGTGCCAGCAGTTTATCAAGGACAAATGAGCAGTTCTTC
CASSLSRTNEQFF
>-|TRBV29-1|many|12|TRBJ2-5
TGCAGCGGCAGGACGGGGCAAGAGACCCAGTACTTC
CSGRTGQETQYF
>TRBD2|TRBV5-1|many|15|TRBJ2-1
TGCGCCAGCAGCTTGGAACTAGCGGGAATTAATGAGCAGTTCTTC
CASSLELAGINEQFF
>TRBD2|TRBV12-3/TRBV12-4|many|16|TRBJ2-7
TGTGCCAGCAGTTCAAGACTAGCGGGAGACTCCTACGAGCAGTACTTC
CASSSRLAGDSYEQYF
>-|TRBV11-2|many|12|TRBJ1-2
TGTGCCAGCAGCCTAGGGGTCCAAGGCTACACCTTC
CASSLGVQGYTF
>-|TRBV10-3|many|15|TRBJ2-3
TGTGCCATCAGCCACTCCCGGGGTCAAACAGATACGCAGTATTTT
CAISHSRGQTDTQYF
>TRBD1|TRBV2|-|13|TRBJ2-1
TGTGCCAGCAGTATAGACAGGGGCAATGAGCAGTTCTTC
CASSIDRGNEQFF
>TRBD2|TRBV6-1|-|18|TRBJ2-2
TGTGCCAGCAGTTCCGCGGGACTAGCGGACCCCATGGGCGGGGAGCTGTTTTTT
CASSSAGLADPMGGELFF
>-|TRBV7-2|many|15|TRBJ1-1
TGTGCCAGCAGCTCCGCTTTAACTTTGAACACTGAAGCTTTCTTT
CASSSALTLNTEAFF
>TRBD1|TRBV3-1|many|17|TRBJ1-5
TGTGCCAGCAGCCAAGTTGGGGACAGCCTCTACAATCAGCCCCAGCATTTT
CASSQVGDSLYNQPQHF
>-|TRBV4-1|-|14|TRBJ2-3
TGCGCCAGCAGCCACGATCTCAGCACAGATACGCAGTATTTT
CASSHDLSTDTQYF
>TRBD1|TRBV5-1|-|14|TRBJ2-3
TGCGCCAGCAGCGGACAGGTTGAAACAGATACGCAGTATTTT
CASSGQVETDTQYF
>TRBD2|TRBV14|-|17|TRBJ2-1
TGTGCCAGCAGCAGGGGACTAGCGGGAGAGGGGTACAATGAGCAGTTCTTC
CASSRGLAGEGYNEQFF
>TRBD2|TRBV28|many|15|TRBJ2-7
TGTGCCAGCACCCGGGGGGGTAGCGGGGGATACGAGCAGTACTTC
CASTRGGSGGYEQYF
>TRBD2|TRBV5-8|many|18|TRBJ2-1
TGTGCCAGCAGCTTGGTAGGCGGGGGAAAGGGACGTAACAATGAGCAGTTCTTC
CASSLVGGGKGRNNEQFF
>-|TRBV5-1|few|12|TRBJ2-3
TGCGCCAGCAGCGATAGCACAGATACGCAGTATTTT
CASSDSTDTQYF
>-|TRBV19|few|14|TRBJ1-1
TGTGCCAGTAGTATAGGGGACGGGAACACTGAAGCTTTCTTT
CASSIGDGNTEAFF
>-|TRBV5-5|many|12|TRBJ1-1
TGTGCCAGCAGCCAATCAGGGGATGAAGCTTTCTTT
CASSQSGDEAFF
>-|TRBV6-5|-|12|TRBJ2-1
TGTGCCAGCAGTTACCCTCAGGGTGAGCAGTTCTTC
CASSYPQGEQFF
>-|TRBV6-1|many|11|TRBJ2-7
TGTGCCAGCAGTGATAACTACGAGCAGTACTTC
CASSDNYEQYF
>TRBD2|TRBV20-1|once|14|TRBJ2-1
TGCAGTGCTTCCACTAGCGGGAGGAGGGATGAGCAGTTCTTC
CSASTSGRRDEQFF
>TRBD1|TRBV6-1|-|16|TRBJ1-5
TGTGCCAGCAGGAAACTCGACAGGGGGCTAAATCAGCCCCAGCATTTT
CASRKLDRGLNQPQHF
>-|TRBV7-9|few|12|TRBJ2-1
TGTGCCAGCAGCTTAATCCAGGCCGAGCAGTTCTTC
CASSLIQAEQFF
>TRBD2|TRBV3-1|many|17|TRBJ2-1
TGTGCCAGCAGCCAAGAGTTCGGCGGGAGGGCCGGCAATGAGCAGTTCTTC
CASSQEFGGRAGNEQFF
>-|TRBV11-2|many|15|TRBJ1-2
TGTGCCAGCAGCTTTGGCCAGGGTCCTTTCTATGGCTACACCTTC
CASSFGQGPFYGYTF
>-|TRBV3-1|-|15|TRBJ2-7
TGTGCCAGCAGCCACCGAGGGGGGGGGGTCTACGAGCAGTACTTC
CASSHRGGGVYEQYF
>TRBD2|TRBV29-1|many|16|TRBJ2-1
TGCAGCGTTGAAGCTGTACTAGCGGGAGCCGCGGATGAGCAGTTCTTC
CSVEAVLAGAADEQFF
>TRBD1|TRBV12-5|-|14|TRBJ2-5
TGTGCTAGTGCCCGAACAGGGGGCTGGGAGACCCAGTACTTC
CASARTGGWETQYF
>TRBD2|TRBV5-5|many|14|TRBJ2-1
TGTGCCAGCAACCCGAGTGGGGGGGAATTTGAGCAGTTCTTC
CASNPSGGEFEQFF
>TRBD1|TRBV20-1|many|13|TRBJ2-5
TGCAGTGCTGATGGGACAGAACAAGAGACCCAGTACTTC
CSADGTEQETQYF
>-|TRBV15|many|13|TRBJ1-1
TGTGCCACCTCGGACAAGGAGAACACTGAAGCTTTCTTT
CATSDKENTEAFF
>-|TRBV5-1|many|14|TRBJ1-1
TGCGCCAGCAGCTTCGGGGGACCGAACACTGAAGCTTTCTTT
CASSFGGPNTEAFF
>TRBD1|TRBV20-1|-|14|TRBJ1-2
TGCAGTGCCCTGGCGGGACAGGGGAACTATGGCTACACCTTC
CSALAGQGNYGYTF
>TRBD1|TRBV18|few|14|TRBJ1-4
TGTGCCAGCTCCAAGGGGGCAAAGAATGAAAAACTGTTTTTT
CASSKGAKNEKLFF
>-|TRBV28|few|11|TRBJ1-6
TGTGCCAGCAGGAACCTTATCACCCTCCACTTT
CASRNLITLHF
>-|TRBV20-1|many|13|TRBJ2-7
TGCAGTGCTAGTGAGGGAGTAAGTAGCGAGCAGTACTTC
CSASEGVSSEQYF
>-|TRBV28|many|11|TRBJ1-2
TGTGCCAGCAGTTTTGTCCTTGGCTACACCTTC
CASSFVLGYTF
>-|TRBV4-1|-|15|TRBJ1-4
TGCGCCAGCAGCTCGGGCGCAGCGGGTAATGAAAAACTGTTTTTT
CASSSGAAGNEKLFF
>TRBD2|TRBV7-9|once|18|TRBJ2-5
TGTGCCAGCAGCGGTGGAGGCCCTAGCGGGAGGGAGCGGGAGACCCAGTACTTC
CASSGGGPSGRERETQYF